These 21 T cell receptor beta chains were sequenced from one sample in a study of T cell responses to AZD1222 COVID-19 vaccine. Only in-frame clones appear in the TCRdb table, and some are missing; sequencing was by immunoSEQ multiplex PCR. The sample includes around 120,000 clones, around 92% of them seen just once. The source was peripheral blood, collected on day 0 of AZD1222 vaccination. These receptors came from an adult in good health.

CDR3 sequence: CASSVGGAGSDTQYF. CDR3 DNA sequence: TGTGCCAGCAGCGTGGGGGGGGCTGGTAGCGATACGCAGTATTTT. The chain uses TRBV5-4 and TRBJ2-3; D possibly corresponds to TRBD2 (7 bases). The length of the CDR3 is 15 residues. Germline lookup yields CDR1 SGHNT and CDR2 YYREEE (reference sequence). The V end was cut by 4 bases, the J end by 6 bases, with 18 bases between.

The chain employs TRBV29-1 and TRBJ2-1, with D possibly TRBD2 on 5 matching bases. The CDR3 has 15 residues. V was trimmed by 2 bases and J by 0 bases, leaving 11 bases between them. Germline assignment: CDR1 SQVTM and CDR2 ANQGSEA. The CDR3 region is CSVELRASSYNEQFF. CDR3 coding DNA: TGCAGCGTTGAATTGCGGGCGTCCTCCTACAATGAGCAGTTCTTC.

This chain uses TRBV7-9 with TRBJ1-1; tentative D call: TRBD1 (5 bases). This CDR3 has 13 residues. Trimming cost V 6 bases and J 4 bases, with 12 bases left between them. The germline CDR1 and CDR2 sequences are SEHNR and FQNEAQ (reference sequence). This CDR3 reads CASRLQGSTEAFF. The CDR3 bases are TGTGCCAGCAGACTTCAGGGTAGCACTGAAGCTTTCTTT.

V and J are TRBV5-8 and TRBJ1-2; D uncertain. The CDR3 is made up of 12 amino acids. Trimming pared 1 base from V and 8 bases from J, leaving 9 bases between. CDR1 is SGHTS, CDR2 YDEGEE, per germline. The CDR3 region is CASSLLGAGYTF. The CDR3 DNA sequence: TGTGCCAGCAGCTTGTTGGGAGCCGGCTACACCTTC. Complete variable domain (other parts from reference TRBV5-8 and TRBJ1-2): EAGVTQSPTHLIKTRGQQATLRCSPISGHTSVYWYQQALGLGLQFLLWYDEGEERNRGNFPPRFSGRQFPNYSSELNVNALELEDSALYLCASSLLGAGYTFGSGTRLTVV.

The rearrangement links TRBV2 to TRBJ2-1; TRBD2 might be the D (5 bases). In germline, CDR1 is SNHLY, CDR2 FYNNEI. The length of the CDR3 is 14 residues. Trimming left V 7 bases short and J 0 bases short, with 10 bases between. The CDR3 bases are TGTGCCAGCAAAGGACTTAGCTCCTACAATGAGCAGTTCTTC. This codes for CASKGLSSYNEQFF. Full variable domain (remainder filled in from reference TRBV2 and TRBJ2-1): EPEVTQTPSHQVTQMGQEVILRCVPISNHLYFYWYRQILGQKVEFLVSFYNNEISEKSEIFDDQFSVERPDGSNFTLKIRSTKLEDSAMYFCASKGLSSYNEQFFGPGTRLTVL.

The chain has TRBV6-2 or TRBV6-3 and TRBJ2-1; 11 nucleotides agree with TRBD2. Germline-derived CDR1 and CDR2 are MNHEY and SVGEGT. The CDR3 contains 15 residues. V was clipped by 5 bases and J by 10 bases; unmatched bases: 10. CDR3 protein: CASSKLAGEGAEQFF. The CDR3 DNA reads TGTGCCAGCAGTAAACTAGCGGGAGAAGGGGCCGAGCAGTTCTTC.

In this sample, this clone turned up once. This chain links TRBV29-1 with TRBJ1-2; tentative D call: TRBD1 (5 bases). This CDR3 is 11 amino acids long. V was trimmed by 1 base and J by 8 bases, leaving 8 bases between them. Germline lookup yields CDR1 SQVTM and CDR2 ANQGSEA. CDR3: CSVEGGGGYTF. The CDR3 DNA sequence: TGCAGCGTTGAAGGGGGGGGAGGCTACACCTTC.

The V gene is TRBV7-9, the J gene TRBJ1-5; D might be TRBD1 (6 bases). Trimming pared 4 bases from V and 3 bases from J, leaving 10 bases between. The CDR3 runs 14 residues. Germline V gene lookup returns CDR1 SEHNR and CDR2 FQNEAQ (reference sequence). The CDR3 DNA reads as TGTGCCAGCAGCTCCCGACAGGACAATCAGCCCCAGCATTTT. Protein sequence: CASSSRQDNQPQHF.

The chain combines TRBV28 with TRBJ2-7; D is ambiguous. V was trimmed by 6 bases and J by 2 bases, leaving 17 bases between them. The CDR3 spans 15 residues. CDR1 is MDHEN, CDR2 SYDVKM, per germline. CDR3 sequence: CASSSLSVRTYEQYF. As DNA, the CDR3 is TGTGCCAGCAGCTCCTTGTCTGTTAGAACCTACGAGCAGTACTTC.

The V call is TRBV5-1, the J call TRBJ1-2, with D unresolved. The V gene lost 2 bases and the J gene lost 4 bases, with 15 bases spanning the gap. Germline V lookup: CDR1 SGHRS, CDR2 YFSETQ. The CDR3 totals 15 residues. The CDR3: CASSLAPGILYGYTF. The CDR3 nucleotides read TGCGCCAGCAGCTTAGCTCCCGGGATCCTCTATGGCTACACCTTC.

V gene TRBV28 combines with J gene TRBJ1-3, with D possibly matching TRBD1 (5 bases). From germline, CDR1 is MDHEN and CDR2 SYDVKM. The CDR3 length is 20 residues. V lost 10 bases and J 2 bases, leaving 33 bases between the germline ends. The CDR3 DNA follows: TGTGCCACCAGCAGTTTGTTTTCTGTAGGTAGCAGGGTCACTGGAAACACCATATATTTT. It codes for CATSSLFSVGSRVTGNTIYF. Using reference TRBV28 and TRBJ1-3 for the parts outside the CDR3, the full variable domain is DVKVTQSSRYLVKRTGEKVFLECVQDMDHENMFWYRQDPGLGLRLIYFSYDVKMKEKGDIPEGYSVSREKKERFSLILESASTNQTSMYLCATSSLFSVGSRVTGNTIYFGEGSWLTVV.

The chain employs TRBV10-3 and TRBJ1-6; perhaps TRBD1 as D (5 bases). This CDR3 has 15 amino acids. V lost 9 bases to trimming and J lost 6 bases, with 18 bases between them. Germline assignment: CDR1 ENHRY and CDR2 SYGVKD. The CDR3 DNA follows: TGTGCCATTTGCGCCGCGGGGACCTTTAATTCACCCCTCCACTTT. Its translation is CAICAAGTFNSPLHF.

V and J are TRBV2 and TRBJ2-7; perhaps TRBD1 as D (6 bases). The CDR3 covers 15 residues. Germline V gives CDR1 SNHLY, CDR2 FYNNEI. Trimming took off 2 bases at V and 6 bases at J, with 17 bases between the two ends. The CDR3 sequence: CASSERGTIRSEQYF. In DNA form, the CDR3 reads TGTGCCAGCAGTGAAAGGGGGACAATCCGCTCCGAGCAGTACTTC.

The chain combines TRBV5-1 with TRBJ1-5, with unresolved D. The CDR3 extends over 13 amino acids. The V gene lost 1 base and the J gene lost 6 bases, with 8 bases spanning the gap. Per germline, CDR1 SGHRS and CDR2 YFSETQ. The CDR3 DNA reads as TGCGCCAGCAGCTTGTCCGGGAGTCAGCCCCAGCATTTT. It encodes CASSLSGSQPQHF.

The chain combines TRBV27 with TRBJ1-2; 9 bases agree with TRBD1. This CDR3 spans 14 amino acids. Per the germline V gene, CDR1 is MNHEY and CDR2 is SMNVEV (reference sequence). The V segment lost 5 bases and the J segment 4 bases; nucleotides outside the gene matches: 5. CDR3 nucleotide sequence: TGTGCCAGCAGTCGGACAGGGGCGGCCTATGGCTACACCTTC. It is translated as CASSRTGAAYGYTF.

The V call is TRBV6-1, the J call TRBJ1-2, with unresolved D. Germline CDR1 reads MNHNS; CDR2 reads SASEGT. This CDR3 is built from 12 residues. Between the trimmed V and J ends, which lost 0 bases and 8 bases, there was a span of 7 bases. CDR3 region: CASSEAAFGYTF. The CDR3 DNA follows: TGTGCCAGCAGTGAAGCTGCCTTCGGCTACACCTTC.

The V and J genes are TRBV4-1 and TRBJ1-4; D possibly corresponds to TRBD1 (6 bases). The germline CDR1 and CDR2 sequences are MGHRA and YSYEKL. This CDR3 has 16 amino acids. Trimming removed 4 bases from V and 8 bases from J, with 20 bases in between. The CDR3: CASSPSQQGLREKLFF. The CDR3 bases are TGCGCCAGCAGCCCGTCCCAGCAGGGGCTAAGGGAAAAACTGTTTTTT.

The CDR3: CASSEAEPVTEAFF. The CDR3 DNA sequence: TGTGCCAGCAGTGAAGCGGAGCCAGTCACTGAAGCTTTCTTT. This chain joins TRBV6-1 and TRBJ1-1; no firm D call. Germline CDR1 is MNHNS and CDR2 is SASEGT. V lost 0 bases, J lost 4 bases, and 9 bases lay in between. The CDR3 has 14 amino acids.

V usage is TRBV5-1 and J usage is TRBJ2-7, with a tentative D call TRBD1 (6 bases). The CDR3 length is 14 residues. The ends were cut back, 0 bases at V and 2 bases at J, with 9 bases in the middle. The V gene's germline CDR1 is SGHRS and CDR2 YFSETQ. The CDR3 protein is CASSLGQAPYEQYF. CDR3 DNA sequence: TGCGCCAGCAGCTTGGGACAGGCCCCCTACGAGCAGTACTTC.

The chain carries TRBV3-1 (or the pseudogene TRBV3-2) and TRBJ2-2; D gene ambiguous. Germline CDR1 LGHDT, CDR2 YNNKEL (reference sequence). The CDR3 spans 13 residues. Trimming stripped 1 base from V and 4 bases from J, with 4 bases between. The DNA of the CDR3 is TGTGCCAGCAGCCAAGTAAGCACCGGGGAGCTGTTTTTT. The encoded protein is CASSQVSTGELFF.

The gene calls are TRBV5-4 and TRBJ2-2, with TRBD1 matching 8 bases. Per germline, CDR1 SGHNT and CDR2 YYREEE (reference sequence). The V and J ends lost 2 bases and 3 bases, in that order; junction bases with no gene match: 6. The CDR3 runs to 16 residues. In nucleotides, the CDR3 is TGTGCCAGCAGCTTCGCACAGGGGGTTGACACCGGGGAGCTGTTTTTT. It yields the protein CASSFAQGVDTGELFF.